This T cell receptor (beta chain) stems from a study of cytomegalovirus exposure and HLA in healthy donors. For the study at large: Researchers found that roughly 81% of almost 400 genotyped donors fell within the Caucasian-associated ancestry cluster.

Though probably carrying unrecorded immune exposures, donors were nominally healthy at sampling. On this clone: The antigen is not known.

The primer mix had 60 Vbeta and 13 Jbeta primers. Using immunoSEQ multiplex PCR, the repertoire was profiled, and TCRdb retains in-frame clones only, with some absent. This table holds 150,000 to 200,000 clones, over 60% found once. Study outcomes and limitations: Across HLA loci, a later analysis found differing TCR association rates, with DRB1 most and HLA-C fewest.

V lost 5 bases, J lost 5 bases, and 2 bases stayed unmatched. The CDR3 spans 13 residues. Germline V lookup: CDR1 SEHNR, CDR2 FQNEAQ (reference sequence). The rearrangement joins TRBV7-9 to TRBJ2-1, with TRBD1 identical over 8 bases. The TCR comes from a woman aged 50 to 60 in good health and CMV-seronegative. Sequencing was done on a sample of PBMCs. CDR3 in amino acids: CASSRQGNNEQFF. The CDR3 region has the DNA TGTGCCAGCAGCAGACAGGGGAACAATGAGCAGTTCTTC.